A selection of T cell receptor beta chains follows, all from one sample in a study of T cell responses to AZD1222 COVID-19 vaccine. Data came from immunoSEQ multiplex PCR; TCRdb stores just in-frame clones and leaves some out. Among 50,000 to 75,000 clones, 76% were seen once, and the ten largest hold over 12%. The source material was peripheral blood, sampled on day 0 of AZD1222 vaccination. The receptor set was obtained from an adult in good health. Each CDR3 is given with its conserved first and last residue. D genes are given only for firm matches. Size tells how often a clone was seen (once, few, many) or the class of an expanded clone, and some rows leave it out.

clone size: .; V gene: TRBV4-1; D gene: TRBD2; J gene: TRBJ2-3; CDR3 DNA: TGCGCCAGCAGCCAAGACCCAGGACTAGCGGGGAGGGCAGATACGCAGTATTTT; CDR3 protein: CASSQDPGLAGRADTQYF
clone size: once; V gene: TRBV2; D gene: .; J gene: TRBJ1-5; CDR3 DNA: TGTGCCAGCAACAACGCTCCTAATCAGCCCCAGCATTTT; CDR3 protein: CASNNAPNQPQHF
clone size: .; V gene: TRBV11-2; D gene: .; J gene: TRBJ2-1; CDR3 DNA: TGTGCCAGCTGTCCAGGGAACCCTTTCTACAATGAGCAGTTCTTC; CDR3 protein: CASCPGNPFYNEQFF
clone size: few; V gene: TRBV28; D gene: TRBD1; J gene: TRBJ1-2; CDR3 DNA: TGTGCCAGCAGTTTCCTGACGACAGGGTATGGCTACACCTTC; CDR3 protein: CASSFLTTGYGYTF
clone size: .; V gene: TRBV10-2; D gene: TRBD1; J gene: TRBJ1-5; CDR3 DNA: TGCGCCAGCAGTGAGTATGGGACAGAGCTTAATCAGCCCCAGCATTTT; CDR3 protein: CASSEYGTELNQPQHF
clone size: .; V gene: TRBV21-1; D gene: .; J gene: TRBJ2-7; CDR3 DNA: TGTGCCAGCAACGGCAGGGTAGAACCTGGCTGGGACGAGCAGTACTTC; CDR3 protein: CASNGRVEPGWDEQYF
clone size: .; V gene: TRBV7-8; D gene: .; J gene: TRBJ1-6; CDR3 DNA: TGTGCCAGCAGCTCCAATTCACCCCTCCACTTT; CDR3 protein: CASSSNSPLHF
clone size: .; V gene: TRBV27; D gene: .; J gene: TRBJ1-4; CDR3 DNA: TGTGCCAGCAGTCTTACCCAGGGAGCAGCTAATGAAAAACTGTTTTTT; CDR3 protein: CASSLTQGAANEKLFF
clone size: .; V gene: TRBV4-1; D gene: TRBD1; J gene: TRBJ1-4; CDR3 DNA: TGCGCCAGCAGCCAAGGACAAGGGGGCCAGACTAATGAAAAACTGTTTTTT; CDR3 protein: CASSQGQGGQTNEKLFF
clone size: .; V gene: TRBV6-5; D gene: .; J gene: TRBJ2-7; CDR3 DNA: TGTGCCAGCAGTTACTCGGGGGCCCGGGAGCAGTACTTC; CDR3 protein: CASSYSGAREQYF
clone size: .; V gene: TRBV4-3; D gene: .; J gene: TRBJ2-2; CDR3 DNA: TGCGCCAGCAGCCCGTTGGAGGGCACCGGGGAGCTGTTTTTT; CDR3 protein: CASSPLEGTGELFF
clone size: .; V gene: TRBV6-2/TRBV6-3; D gene: TRBD2; J gene: TRBJ2-3; CDR3 DNA: TGTGCCAGCAGTTACGCTAGCGGGGGATCAGTCTCTTTCACAGATACGCAGTATTTT; CDR3 protein: CASSYASGGSVSFTDTQYF
clone size: .; V gene: TRBV7-2; D gene: .; J gene: TRBJ1-5; CDR3 DNA: TGTGCCAGCAGCTGGACAGACGCCAATCAGCCCCAGCATTTT; CDR3 protein: CASSWTDANQPQHF
clone size: .; V gene: TRBV27; D gene: .; J gene: TRBJ2-6; CDR3 DNA: TGTGCCAGCAGTGCTTACTCTGGGGCCAACGTCCTGACTTTC; CDR3 protein: CASSAYSGANVLTF
clone size: few; V gene: TRBV7-6; D gene: .; J gene: TRBJ1-5; CDR3 DNA: TGTGCCAGCAGCCCCCGAGGGGGGGCTGGCAATCAGCCCCAGCATTTT; CDR3 protein: CASSPRGGAGNQPQHF
clone size: .; V gene: TRBV5-6; D gene: .; J gene: TRBJ1-2; CDR3 DNA: TGTGCCAGCAGCCCCGGGAGTACCCCTGGCTACACCTTC; CDR3 protein: CASSPGSTPGYTF
clone size: .; V gene: TRBV2; D gene: .; J gene: TRBJ1-2; CDR3 DNA: TGTGCCAGCAGTGAACTTGATGGCTACACCTTC; CDR3 protein: CASSELDGYTF
clone size: few; V gene: TRBV6-2/TRBV6-3; D gene: .; J gene: TRBJ2-7; CDR3 DNA: TGTGCCAGCAGTTACGGGCGCTACGAGCAGTACTTC; CDR3 protein: CASSYGRYEQYF
clone size: .; V gene: TRBV19; D gene: TRBD1; J gene: TRBJ1-2; CDR3 DNA: TGTGCCAGTAGTATAGGCAGGGGGGCGAACTATGGCTACACCTTC; CDR3 protein: CASSIGRGANYGYTF
clone size: .; V gene: TRBV19; D gene: .; J gene: TRBJ1-2; CDR3 DNA: TGTGCCAGTAGTGCCCCGGGTCCCAACTATGGCTACACCTTC; CDR3 protein: CASSAPGPNYGYTF
clone size: .; V gene: TRBV5-6; D gene: .; J gene: TRBJ1-4; CDR3 DNA: TGTGCCAGCAGCATGAGACTGCTCGCAGGAGCGGGAGCTTTT; CDR3 protein: CASSMRLLAGAGAF
clone size: few; V gene: TRBV10-3; D gene: .; J gene: TRBJ2-5; CDR3 DNA: TGTGCCATCAGTGAGTCGGGGTCAGGGGCGCGTGAGACCCAGTACTTC; CDR3 protein: CAISESGSGARETQYF
clone size: few; V gene: TRBV4-1; D gene: .; J gene: TRBJ2-7; CDR3 DNA: TGCGCCAGCAGCCAGGACCGCACGGACTACGAGCAGTACTTC; CDR3 protein: CASSQDRTDYEQYF
clone size: .; V gene: TRBV7-2; D gene: TRBD1; J gene: TRBJ2-7; CDR3 DNA: TGTGCCAGCAGTCGGGACAGGGGGCATTACGAGCAGTACTTC; CDR3 protein: CASSRDRGHYEQYF
clone size: .; V gene: TRBV15; D gene: .; J gene: TRBJ2-7; CDR3 DNA: TGTGCCACCAGCAGAGATCTGCCAGGCGAGCAGTACTTC; CDR3 protein: CATSRDLPGEQYF
clone size: .; V gene: TRBV10-3; D gene: TRBD1; J gene: TRBJ1-1; CDR3 DNA: TGTGCCATCAGAGCACAGGGGGCGGGCACTGAAGCTTTCTTT; CDR3 protein: CAIRAQGAGTEAFF
clone size: .; V gene: TRBV28; D gene: TRBD1; J gene: TRBJ2-7; CDR3 DNA: TGTGCCAGCACCCCGACAGGGGCGGAATACTACGAGCAGTACTTC; CDR3 protein: CASTPTGAEYYEQYF
clone size: .; V gene: TRBV12-1; D gene: .; J gene: TRBJ2-1; CDR3 DNA: TGTGCCAGCCTGGGAAGGGCCAATGAGCAGTTCTTC; CDR3 protein: CASLGRANEQFF
clone size: .; V gene: TRBV18; D gene: .; J gene: TRBJ1-2; CDR3 DNA: TGTGCCAGCTCACCACAGACAGACTATGGCTACACCTTC; CDR3 protein: CASSPQTDYGYTF
clone size: .; V gene: TRBV14; D gene: .; J gene: TRBJ1-1; CDR3 DNA: TGTGCCAGCAGCCCCTCCGGCAGGGTGGGCACTGAAGCTTTCTTT; CDR3 protein: CASSPSGRVGTEAFF
clone size: .; V gene: TRBV4-3; D gene: TRBD1; J gene: TRBJ2-5; CDR3 DNA: TGCGCCAGCAGCCAAGGGACAGGGGGCTTGGAGACCCAGTACTTC; CDR3 protein: CASSQGTGGLETQYF
clone size: few; V gene: TRBV7-9; D gene: .; J gene: TRBJ2-3; CDR3 DNA: TGTGCCAGCAGCTTTGTCGGGGGCGGGACAGATACGCAGTATTTT; CDR3 protein: CASSFVGGGTDTQYF
clone size: once; V gene: TRBV7-6; D gene: .; J gene: TRBJ2-5; CDR3 DNA: TGTGCCAGCAGCTTACGTCTGTGGGAGACCCAGTACTTC; CDR3 protein: CASSLRLWETQYF
clone size: few; V gene: TRBV5-1; D gene: TRBD1; J gene: TRBJ2-1; CDR3 DNA: TGCGCCAGCAGCTCCGGACAGGGGGCCTACAATGAGCAGTTCTTC; CDR3 protein: CASSSGQGAYNEQFF
clone size: .; V gene: TRBV9; D gene: TRBD1; J gene: TRBJ2-3; CDR3 DNA: TGTGCCAGCAGCGTTACAGGGGAAATGGGAGATACGCAGTATTTT; CDR3 protein: CASSVTGEMGDTQYF
clone size: .; V gene: TRBV7-3; D gene: TRBD1; J gene: TRBJ1-1; CDR3 DNA: TGTGCCAGCAGCGTATCCGGGACAGGGGGCACTGAAGCTTTCTTT; CDR3 protein: CASSVSGTGGTEAFF
clone size: .; V gene: TRBV7-2; D gene: .; J gene: TRBJ2-5; CDR3 DNA: TGTGCCAGCAGCTTGGAGGGGTCGCGGACCCAGTACTTC; CDR3 protein: CASSLEGSRTQYF
clone size: .; V gene: TRBV28; D gene: TRBD2; J gene: TRBJ2-3; CDR3 DNA: TGTGCCAGCAGCCCTCCCACTAGCGGGGCCGGGGATACGCAGTATTTT; CDR3 protein: CASSPPTSGAGDTQYF
clone size: .; V gene: TRBV7-9; D gene: .; J gene: TRBJ1-1; CDR3 DNA: TGTGCCAGCAGCACAAGGGGGAAGAACACTGAAGCTTTCTTT; CDR3 protein: CASSTRGKNTEAFF
clone size: .; V gene: TRBV7-9; D gene: .; J gene: TRBJ2-1; CDR3 DNA: TGTGCCAGCAGCGACAGACTACTTTTAGTCAATGAGCAGTTCTTC; CDR3 protein: CASSDRLLLVNEQFF
clone size: .; V gene: TRBV14; D gene: TRBD2; J gene: TRBJ2-1; CDR3 DNA: TGTGCCAGCAGCCAAGTCCCGGGAGGAGATGAGCAGTTCTTC; CDR3 protein: CASSQVPGGDEQFF
clone size: once; V gene: TRBV6-2/TRBV6-3; D gene: .; J gene: TRBJ1-2; CDR3 DNA: TGTGCCAGCAGTCCAGGCGCCGCAGGGAGGCGTTCTGGCTACACCTTC; CDR3 protein: CASSPGAAGRRSGYTF
clone size: .; V gene: TRBV9; D gene: TRBD2; J gene: TRBJ2-1; CDR3 DNA: TGTGCCAGCAGCGTAGCGGGGGGGCGCAATGAGCAGTTCTTC; CDR3 protein: CASSVAGGRNEQFF
clone size: .; V gene: TRBV7-2; D gene: TRBD2; J gene: TRBJ2-2; CDR3 DNA: TGTGCCAGCAGGGATCTAGCGGGGGGAACCGGGGAGCTGTTTTTT; CDR3 protein: CASRDLAGGTGELFF
clone size: .; V gene: TRBV9; D gene: .; J gene: TRBJ1-2; CDR3 DNA: TGTGCCAGCAGCCCCGAGACAGGTACCTATGGCTACACCTTC; CDR3 protein: CASSPETGTYGYTF
clone size: .; V gene: TRBV12-3/TRBV12-4; D gene: .; J gene: TRBJ1-5; CDR3 DNA: TGTGCCAGCAGTCTCTCAAGCAATCAGCCCCAGCATTTT; CDR3 protein: CASSLSSNQPQHF
clone size: .; V gene: TRBV29-1; D gene: .; J gene: TRBJ1-1; CDR3 DNA: TGCAGCGTTGACAGGGGGAACACTGAAGCTTTCTTT; CDR3 protein: CSVDRGNTEAFF